Described below is a single TCR beta chain sequence and its context. What it recognizes is unknown. Genomic DNA came from blood conventional CD4+ T cells gated CD25-low CD127-high. Method: immunoSEQ multiplex PCR; TCRdb's copy keeps in-frame clones and lacks some. The sample holds 25,000 to 35,000 clones, approximately 96% seen once. V shed 0 bases and J shed 6 bases, with 12 bases lying between them. This CDR3 region has 14 residues. Germline V lookup: CDR1 SGHDT, CDR2 YYEEEE. The sample comes from a study of regulatory and conventional T cells in RAG deficiency. Notes on the study in general: RAG-deficient patients showed markedly lower Shannon entropy and higher Simpson indices than control T-cell subsets. In Omenn syndrome, Treg and Tconv repertoires overlapped >80%.

The data also belong to a second study, concerning regulatory T cells. That investigation notes: The PCR used 52 TRBV and 13 TRBJ primers.

The chain recombines TRBV5-6 with TRBJ2-5, with D uncertain. The sequence was obtained from a human donor in good health. Sample: CD25- CD4+ T cells sorted from blood. The CDR3 region is CASSLDLVVQTQYF. The CDR3, as DNA: TGTGCCAGCAGCTTGGACCTAGTCGTGCAGACCCAGTACTTC.